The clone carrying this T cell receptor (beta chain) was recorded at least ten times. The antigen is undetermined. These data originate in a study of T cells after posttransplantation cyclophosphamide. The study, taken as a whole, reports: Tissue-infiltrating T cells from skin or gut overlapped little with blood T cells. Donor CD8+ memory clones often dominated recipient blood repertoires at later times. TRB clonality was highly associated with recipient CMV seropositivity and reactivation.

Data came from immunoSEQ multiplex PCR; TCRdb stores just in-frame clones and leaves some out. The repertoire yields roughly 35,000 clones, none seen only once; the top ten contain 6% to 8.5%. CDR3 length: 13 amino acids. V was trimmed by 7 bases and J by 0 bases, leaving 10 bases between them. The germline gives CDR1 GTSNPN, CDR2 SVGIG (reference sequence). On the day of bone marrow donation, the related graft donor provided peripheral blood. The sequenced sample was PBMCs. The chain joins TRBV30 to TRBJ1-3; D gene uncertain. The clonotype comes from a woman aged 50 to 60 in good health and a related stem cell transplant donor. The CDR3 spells CAFRRASGNTIYF. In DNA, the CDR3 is TGTGCCTTTCGGCGGGCCTCTGGAAACACCATATATTTT.